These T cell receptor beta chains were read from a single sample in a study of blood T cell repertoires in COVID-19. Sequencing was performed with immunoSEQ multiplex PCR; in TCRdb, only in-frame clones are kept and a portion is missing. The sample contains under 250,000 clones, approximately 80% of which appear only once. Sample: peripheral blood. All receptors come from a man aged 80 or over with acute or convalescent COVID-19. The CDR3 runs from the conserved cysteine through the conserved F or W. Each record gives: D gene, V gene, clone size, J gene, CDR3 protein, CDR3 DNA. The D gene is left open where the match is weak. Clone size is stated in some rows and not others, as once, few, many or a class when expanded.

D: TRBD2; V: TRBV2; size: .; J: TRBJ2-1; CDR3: CASRARLAGYNEQFF; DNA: TGTGCCAGCAGGGCCAGACTAGCGGGATACAATGAGCAGTTCTTC
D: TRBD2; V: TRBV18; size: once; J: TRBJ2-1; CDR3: CASSPWNGGEQFF; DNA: TGTGCCAGCTCACCATGGAACGGGGGGGAGCAGTTCTTC
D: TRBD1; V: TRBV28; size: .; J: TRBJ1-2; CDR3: CASSSPGGGDGYTF; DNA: TGTGCCAGCAGTTCGCCAGGGGGCGGGGATGGCTACACCTTC
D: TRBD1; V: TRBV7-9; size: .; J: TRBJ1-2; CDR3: CASSHGQDYGYTF; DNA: TGTGCCAGCAGTCACGGACAGGACTATGGCTACACCTTC
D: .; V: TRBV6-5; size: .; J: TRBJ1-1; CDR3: CASSYSPARGNTEAFF; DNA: TGTGCCAGCAGTTATTCGCCGGCGCGGGGGAACACTGAAGCTTTCTTT
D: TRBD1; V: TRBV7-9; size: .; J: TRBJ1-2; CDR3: CASSLAQGGVAGYTF; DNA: TGTGCCAGCAGCTTAGCGCAGGGGGGAGTTGCAGGCTACACCTTC
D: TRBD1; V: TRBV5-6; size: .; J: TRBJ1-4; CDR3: CASTRTGINEKLFF; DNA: TGTGCCAGCACCAGGACAGGGATTAATGAAAAACTGTTTTTT
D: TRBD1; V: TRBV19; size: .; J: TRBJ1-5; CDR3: CASSIVGTASNQPQHF; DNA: TGTGCCAGTAGTATAGTAGGGACAGCTAGCAATCAGCCCCAGCATTTT
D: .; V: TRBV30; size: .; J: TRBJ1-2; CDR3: CAWSAPPAGYGYTF; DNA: TGTGCCTGGAGCGCCCCCCCCGCAGGCTATGGCTACACCTTC
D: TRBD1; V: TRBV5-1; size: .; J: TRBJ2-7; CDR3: CASSMGQGGYEQYF; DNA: TGCGCCAGCAGCATGGGACAGGGGGGGTACGAGCAGTACTTC
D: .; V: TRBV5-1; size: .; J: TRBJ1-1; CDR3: CASSLYQGRMNTEAFF; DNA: TGCGCCAGCAGCTTGTACCAGGGGAGAATGAACACTGAAGCTTTCTTT
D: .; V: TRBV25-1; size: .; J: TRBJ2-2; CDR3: CASSEYRSPGELFF; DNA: TGTGCCAGCAGTGAATATAGGAGCCCCGGGGAGCTGTTTTTT
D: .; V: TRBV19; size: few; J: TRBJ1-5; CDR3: CASSMSGPISNQPQHF; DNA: TGTGCCAGTAGTATGTCAGGGCCGATTAGCAATCAGCCCCAGCATTTT
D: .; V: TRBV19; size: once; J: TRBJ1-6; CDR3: CASSIDTGPGSPLHF; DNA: TGTGCCAGTAGTATAGATACAGGGCCCGGATCACCCCTCCACTTT
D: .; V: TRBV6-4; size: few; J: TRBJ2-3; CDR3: CASSDGRSDTQYF; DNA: TGTGCCAGCAGTGACGGCAGGTCGGATACGCAGTATTTT
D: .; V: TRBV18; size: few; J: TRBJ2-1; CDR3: CASSLSRGNEQFF; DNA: TGTGCCAGCTCACTTTCCAGGGGAAATGAGCAGTTCTTC
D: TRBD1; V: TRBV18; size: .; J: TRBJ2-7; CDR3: CASSRGTDRRLTYEQYF; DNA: TGTGCCAGCTCACGGGGGACGGACAGGCGGCTCACCTACGAGCAGTACTTC
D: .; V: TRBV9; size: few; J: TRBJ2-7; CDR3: CASSVVPGSYEQYF; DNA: TGTGCCAGCAGCGTAGTTCCGGGTTCCTACGAGCAGTACTTC
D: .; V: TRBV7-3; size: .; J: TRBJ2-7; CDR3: CASRASGTIYEQYF; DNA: TGTGCCAGCAGGGCCTCCGGGACAATCTACGAGCAGTACTTC
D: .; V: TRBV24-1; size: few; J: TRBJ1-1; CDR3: CATSDSKGPGRNTEAFF; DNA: TGTGCCACCAGTGATTCAAAGGGCCCCGGGAGGAACACTGAAGCTTTCTTT
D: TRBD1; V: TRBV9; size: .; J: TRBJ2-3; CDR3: CASSALQGAGTDTQYF; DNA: TGTGCCAGCAGCGCCCTACAGGGGGCGGGCACAGATACGCAGTATTTT
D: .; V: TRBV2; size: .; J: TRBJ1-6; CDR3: CASSEGGHGSYNSPLHF; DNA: TGTGCCAGCAGTGAGGGGGGGCATGGGTCCTATAATTCACCCCTCCACTTT
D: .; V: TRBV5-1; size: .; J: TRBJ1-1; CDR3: CASSLWTGHVNTEAFF; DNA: TGCGCCAGCAGCCTCTGGACGGGACACGTGAACACTGAAGCTTTCTTT
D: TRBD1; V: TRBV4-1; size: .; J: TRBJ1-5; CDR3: CASSQEGGTGGDQPQHF; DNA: TGCGCCAGCAGCCAAGAAGGGGGGACAGGGGGGGATCAGCCCCAGCATTTT
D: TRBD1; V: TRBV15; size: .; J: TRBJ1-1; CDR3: CATSRDIRTGEAFF; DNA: TGTGCCACCAGCAGAGATATAAGGACAGGTGAAGCTTTCTTT
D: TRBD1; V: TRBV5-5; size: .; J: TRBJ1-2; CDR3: CASSWGQGANYGYTF; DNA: TGTGCCAGCAGCTGGGGACAGGGGGCTAACTATGGCTACACCTTC
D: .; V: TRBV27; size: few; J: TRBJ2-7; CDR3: CASSPHRDAYEQYF; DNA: TGTGCCAGCAGTCCTCACAGGGACGCCTACGAGCAGTACTTC
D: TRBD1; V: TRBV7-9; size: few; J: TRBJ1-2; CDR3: CASSLTGGIDGYTF; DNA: TGTGCCAGCAGCTTGACAGGGGGAATAGATGGCTACACCTTC
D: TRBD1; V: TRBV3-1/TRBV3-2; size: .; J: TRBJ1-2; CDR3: CASSRVLRDSSNYGYTF; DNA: TGTGCCAGCAGCCGCGTTTTGAGGGACAGCTCTAACTATGGCTACACCTTC
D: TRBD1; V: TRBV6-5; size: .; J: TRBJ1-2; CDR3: CASRRTGRDYGYTF; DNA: TGTGCCAGCAGGCGGACAGGGAGGGACTATGGCTACACCTTC
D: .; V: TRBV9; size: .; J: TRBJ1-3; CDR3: CASSPLEAAISGNTIYF; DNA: TGTGCCAGCAGCCCTCTAGAGGCCGCGATCTCTGGAAACACCATATATTTT
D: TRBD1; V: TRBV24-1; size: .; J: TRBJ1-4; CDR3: CATSETGQLNEKLFF; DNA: TGTGCCACCAGTGAGACGGGACAGCTTAATGAAAAACTGTTTTTT
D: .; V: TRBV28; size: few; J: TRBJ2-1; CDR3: CASSRYNEQFF; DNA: TGTGCCAGCAGCCGTTACAATGAGCAGTTCTTC
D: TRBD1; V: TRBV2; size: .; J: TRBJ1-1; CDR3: CASSSPDRAGTEAFF; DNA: TGTGCCAGCAGTTCCCCGGACAGGGCTGGCACTGAAGCTTTCTTT
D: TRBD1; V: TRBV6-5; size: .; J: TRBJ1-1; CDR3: CASSSFRDSPEAFF; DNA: TGTGCCAGCAGTTCATTCCGGGACAGCCCTGAAGCTTTCTTT
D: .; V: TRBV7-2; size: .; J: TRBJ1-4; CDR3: CASSLHGGGKTNEKLFF; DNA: TGTGCCAGCAGCCTCCATGGCGGGGGGAAAACTAATGAAAAACTGTTTTTT
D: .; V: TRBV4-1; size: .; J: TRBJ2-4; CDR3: CASSQDKSLGLRTWNIQYF; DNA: TGCGCCAGCAGCCAAGATAAGTCCCTAGGACTCCGAACGTGGAACATTCAGTACTTC
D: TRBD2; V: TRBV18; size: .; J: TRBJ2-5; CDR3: CASSPTSGRPTETQYF; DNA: TGTGCCAGCTCACCCACGAGCGGGAGACCCACAGAGACCCAGTACTTC
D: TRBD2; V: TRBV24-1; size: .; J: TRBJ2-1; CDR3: CATSDLPGSGRNNEQFF; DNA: TGTGCCACCAGTGATTTGCCGGGTAGCGGGAGAAACAATGAGCAGTTCTTC
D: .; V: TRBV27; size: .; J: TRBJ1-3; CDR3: CASSLARDGNTIYF; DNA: TGTGCCAGCAGTTTAGCCAGGGATGGAAACACCATATATTTT
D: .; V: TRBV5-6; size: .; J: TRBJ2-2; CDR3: CASRAGTHTGELFF; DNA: TGTGCCAGCAGGGCCGGGACACACACCGGGGAGCTGTTTTTT
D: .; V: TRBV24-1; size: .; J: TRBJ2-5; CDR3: CATSDFDRHQETQYF; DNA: TGTGCCACCAGTGATTTTGACAGGCACCAAGAGACCCAGTACTTC
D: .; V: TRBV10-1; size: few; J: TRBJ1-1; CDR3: CASSEQGWNTEAFF; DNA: TGCGCCAGCAGTGAGCAGGGGTGGAACACTGAAGCTTTCTTT
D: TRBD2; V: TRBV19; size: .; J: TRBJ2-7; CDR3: CASSSSGGSYEQYF; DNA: TGTGCCAGTAGTTCTAGCGGGGGGTCCTACGAGCAGTACTTC
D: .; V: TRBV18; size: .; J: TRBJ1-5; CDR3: CASSPSRVDQPQHF; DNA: TGTGCCAGCTCACCATCCCGGGTGGATCAGCCCCAGCATTTT
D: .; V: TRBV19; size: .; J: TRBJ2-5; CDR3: CATSSGDSQETQYF; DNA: TGTGCCACCTCTTCGGGGGACAGCCAAGAGACCCAGTACTTC
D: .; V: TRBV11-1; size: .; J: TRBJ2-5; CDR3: CASNHGLKYQETQYF; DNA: TGTGCCAGCAATCACGGGTTAAAGTACCAAGAGACCCAGTACTTC
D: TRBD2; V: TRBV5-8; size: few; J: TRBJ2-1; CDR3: CASSFLNLAGGYNEQFF; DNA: TGTGCCAGCAGCTTTCTAAACCTAGCGGGGGGCTACAATGAGCAGTTCTTC